The 12 T cell receptor beta chains below come from one sample, sequenced in a study of blood T cells in healthy people across ages (dated by TCRdb to between 2014 and 2017). The library came from 5' RACE. Sequenced on an Illumina HiSeq 2500. The second PCR ran for roughly 6 to 11 cycles and used a J-beta primer mix along with a sample-barcoded 5' primer. The raw public reads went through TCRdb reprocessing: fastp at Q25, MiXCR clone calling, in-frame beta chains kept. Every entry covers one CDR3 protein and lists the most common genes and DNA from its rows. This sample gives 1.5 million to 2 million distinct CDR3 sequences in total; 30% to 35% of them show up just once. The top ten clones comprise approximately 11% of the sample. Specimen: blood. Receptors originate from a woman aged 25 to 39 in good health.

This clonotype was observed many times. The chain employs TRBV20-1 and TRBJ2-3; TRBD2 might be the D (5 bases). The CDR3 is 15 amino acids. V lost 1 base, J lost 1 base, and 12 bases lay in between. Germline V lookup: CDR1 DFQATT, CDR2 SNEGSKA (reference sequence). This CDR3 reads CSARGRPPGTDTQYF. The CDR3, as DNA: TGCAGTGCTAGAGGGAGGCCCCCTGGCACAGATACGCAGTATTTT.

This rearrangement joins TRBV7-6 to TRBJ2-7; 8 bases fit TRBD2. V lost 8 bases and J lost 5; bases outside the gene matches: 17. CDR3 length equals 16 residues. The germline V gene encodes CDR1 SGHVS and CDR2 FNYEAQ. The CDR3 DNA reads as TGTGCCAGCCCCATGTTTGCGACTAGCGTTGCCCACGAGCAGTACTTC. It translates to CASPMFATSVAHEQYF.

The chain carries TRBV20-1 and TRBJ2-1; 9 bases align to TRBD2. The CDR3 totals 15 residues. Germline loops: CDR1 DFQATT, CDR2 SNEGSKA (reference sequence). Germline trimming cut 6 bases from V and 2 bases from J; bases unmatched to any gene: 8. The CDR3 region is CSAKYKREAYNEQFF. CDR3 sequence (DNA): TGCAGTGCCAAATACAAGCGGGAGGCCTACAATGAGCAGTTCTTC.

There are a few counts of this clonotype. The chain uses TRBV20-1 and TRBJ1-5; 8 bases fit TRBD1. Germline CDR1 and CDR2: DFQATT and SNEGSKA (reference sequence). The CDR3 contains 14 residues. The V segment lost 6 bases and the J segment 7 bases; nucleotides outside the gene matches: 11. The CDR3 region has the DNA TGCAGTGCCGGAGGACAGGGCCCTCGCCAGCCCCAGCATTTT. Translating gives CSAGGQGPRQPQHF.

This chain links TRBV7-9 with TRBJ2-1, with D possibly called TRBD1 or TRBD2 (5 bases each). The length of the CDR3 is 15 residues. Germline values: CDR1 SEHNR, CDR2 FQNEAQ (reference sequence). The V end lost 3 bases, the J end lost 0 bases, and 9 bases lay between the germline ends. CDR3 sequence: CASSFLGTSYNEQFF. The CDR3 DNA follows: TGTGCCAGCAGCTTTCTTGGGACCTCCTACAATGAGCAGTTCTTC.

This clonotype was found a few times. The chain recombines TRBV15 with TRBJ1-4, with D unresolved. The V end lost 0 bases, the J end lost 3 bases, and 5 bases lay between the germline ends. The CDR3 is made up of 14 amino acids. The V gene's germline CDR1 is LNHNV and CDR2 YYDKDF (reference sequence). CDR3 nucleotides: TGTGCCACCAGCAGAGATGGACCTAATGAAAAACTGTTTTTT. Protein: CATSRDGPNEKLFF.

This clonotype showed up just a few times. The CDR3 coding sequence is TGCGCCAGCAGGGGCGGACGGATTAATTCACCCCTCCACTTT. Its translation is CASRGGRINSPLHF. The V and J genes are TRBV5-1 and TRBJ1-6; D unresolved. Germline V CDR1 and CDR2: SGHRS, YFSETQ. The V and J ends lost 5 bases and 6 bases respectively, with 12 bases between them. This CDR3 region has 14 residues. Full variable domain (rest looked up from reference TRBV5-1 and TRBJ1-6): KAGVTQTPRYLIKTRGQQVTLSCSPISGHRSVSWYQQTPGQGLQFLFEYFSETQRNKGNFPGRFSGRQFSNSRSEMNVSTLELGDSALYLCASRGGRINSPLHFGNGTRLTVT.

This clonotype was counted only a few times. The gene calls are TRBV14 and TRBJ2-7; 8 positions agree with TRBD1. V gave up 4 bases and J gave up 7 bases; unmatched junction bases: 9. The CDR3 spans 14 residues. Germline lookup yields CDR1 SGHDN and CDR2 FVKESK. The CDR3 loop reads CASSPRDRGGEQYF. CDR3 coding DNA: TGTGCCAGCAGCCCCAGAGACAGGGGAGGAGAGCAGTACTTC. Full variable domain (rest looked up from reference TRBV14 and TRBJ2-7): EAGVTQFPSHSVIEKGQTVTLRCDPISGHDNLYWYRRVMGKEIKFLLHFVKESKQDESGMPNNRFLAERTGGTYSTLKVQPAELEDSGVYFCASSPRDRGGEQYFGPGTRLTVT.

CDR3 DNA sequence: TGTGCCAGCAGTTACTCGATACTAGAAGAGGCAGGGGGCTACAATCAGCCCCAGCATTTT. Its translation: CASSYSILEEAGGYNQPQHF. The V gene is TRBV6-2 or TRBV6-3, the J gene TRBJ1-5; 8 bases match TRBD1. Germline loops: CDR1 MNHEY, CDR2 SVGEGT. With V trimmed by 0 bases and J by 3 bases, 16 bases remained unmatched. This CDR3 is 20 amino acids long.

The CDR3: CAISEPGGPGKTGDYGYTF. In nucleotides, the CDR3 is TGTGCCATCAGTGAGCCCGGGGGTCCTGGGAAAACTGGCGACTATGGCTACACCTTC. The chain links TRBV10-3 to TRBJ1-2, with a possible D match to TRBD1 (5 bases). Per germline, CDR1 ENHRY and CDR2 SYGVKD. V was pared by 2 bases and J by 3 bases, with 25 bases between. The CDR3 is 19 residues long.

This sequence joins TRBV3-1 and TRBJ2-1; D perhaps matches TRBD1 (6 bases). Trimming left V 3 bases short and J 10 bases short, with 10 bases between. CDR1 LGHDT and CDR2 YNNKEL come from the germline V gene (reference sequence). The CDR3 is 12 residues long. CDR3 in amino acids: CASSQLDREQFF. CDR3 sequence (DNA): TGTGCCAGCAGCCAGCTAGACAGGGAGCAGTTCTTC.

The chain carries TRBV6-1 and TRBJ2-5, with a tentative D call TRBD1 (6 bases). With 6 bases removed from V and 0 bases from J, the gap between germline ends came to 8 bases. CDR3 length: 13 residues. Per germline, CDR1 MNHNS and CDR2 SASEGT. The CDR3 reads CASRRGNQETQYF. In nucleotides, the CDR3 is TGTGCCAGCAGGAGGGGGAACCAAGAGACCCAGTACTTC.